The entry below gives a single T cell receptor beta chain sequence along with its context. Its target is not known. TCRdb's table, derived via immunoSEQ multiplex PCR, lists solely in-frame clones and lacks some. The sample includes about 100,000 clones, approximately 91% of them seen just once. The sample is drawn from a study of OX40 agonist ivuxolimab in advanced cancers. Study summary: Patients undergoing dose escalation presented with hepatocellular carcinoma, melanoma, renal cell or head and neck cancer. A mean age of roughly 66 years, range roughly 20 to 79, was recorded, and approximately 79% were male. Study conclusions and caveats: CD4+ T cells averaged fewer expanded clones than CD8+ T cells.

The CDR3 has 14 residues. Germline V gene lookup returns CDR1 SQVTM and CDR2 ANQGSEA. The germline V and J ends were trimmed by 4 bases and 1 base, with 13 bases remaining between them. This TCR was recovered from an adult with an advanced solid tumor such as melanoma, head and neck, liver or kidney cancer. Source: CD4+ or CD8+ T cells sorted from blood, taken in a trial of the OX40 agonist ivuxolimab. This chain connects TRBV29-1 to TRBJ1-1; D is undetermined. As DNA, the CDR3 is TGCAGCGTTGGGAGACGGCAGTCGAACACTGAAGCTTTCTTT. Translation gives CSVGRRQSNTEAFF.